These 31 T cell receptor beta chains were all obtained from the same sample, sequenced in a study of T cell clones after liver transplantation. The method was immunoSEQ multiplex PCR; TCRdb's version includes in-frame clones alone and lacks a portion of them. The sample lists 72,000 or so clones, approximately 87% occurring once. The starting material was CD4+ T cells from blood, obtained at the 22-month timepoint. These TCRs come from a human patient who received a liver transplant. Some T cells may arise from the graft donor.

The chain employs TRBV28 and TRBJ1-2; D possibly corresponds to TRBD1 (5 bases). Looked up from germline, CDR1 is MDHEN and CDR2 is SYDVKM. V gave up 6 bases and J gave up 0 bases, with 5 bases separating them. CDR3 length equals 12 residues. The DNA of the CDR3 is TGTGCCAGCAGGACAGCTAACTATGGCTACACCTTC. Its protein is CASRTANYGYTF.

The rearrangement joins TRBV5-4 to TRBJ2-3, with 9 positions matching TRBD1. The CDR3 runs 17 residues. Trimming at V came to 3 bases and at J to 2 bases, leaving 10 bases not matched to a gene. CDR1 and CDR2 (germline): SGHNT, YYREEE (reference sequence). The CDR3 sequence: CASSWDPGQGITDTQYF. DNA of the CDR3: TGTGCCAGCAGCTGGGACCCGGGACAGGGAATCACAGATACGCAGTATTTT.

The chain recombines TRBV5-5 with TRBJ1-6; D remains ambiguous. CDR1 is SGHKS, CDR2 YYEKEE, per germline (reference sequence). Trimming left V 0 bases short and J 3 bases short, with 4 bases between. There are 14 residues in the CDR3. CDR3 residues: CASSLDYYNSPLHF. The CDR3 bases are TGTGCCAGCAGCTTGGATTACTATAATTCACCCCTCCACTTT.

The chain links TRBV27 to TRBJ2-7; 8 bases map to TRBD2. This CDR3 is 11 amino acids long. Per germline, CDR1 MNHEY and CDR2 SMNVEV (reference sequence). After removal of 10 bases from V and 3 bases from J, the junction contained 2 bases not matched to a gene. The CDR3 bases are TGTGCCATCGGGGGGGTCTACGAGCAGTACTTC. This gives the protein CAIGGVYEQYF.

This clone was observed once. The germline gene is not matched at one end of the junction; a read error may be the cause. The CDR3 nucleotides read TGCGCCAGCAGCCAAGATGGGTGGACAGGGGGGGATTATGACTACACCTTC. Protein: CASSQDGWTGGDYDYTF. This chain links TRBV4-3 with TRBJ1-2, with 10 bases matching TRBD1. Germline values: CDR1 LGHNA, CDR2 YSLEER. The CDR3 totals 17 residues.

V usage is TRBV28 and J usage is TRBJ2-5; unclear D gene. The CDR3 runs to 11 residues. Per the germline V gene, CDR1 is MDHEN and CDR2 is SYDVKM. CDR3 bases: TGTGCGTCCCAGGTTGGGGAGACCCAGTACTTC. Translated: CASQVGETQYF.

This chain connects TRBV10-3 to TRBJ2-2; 8 bases match TRBD2. Germline loops: CDR1 ENHRY, CDR2 SYGVKD. V shed 5 bases, J shed 4 bases, and the junction held 6 bases outside the gene matches. The CDR3 spans 15 residues. CDR3 sequence: CAISKAGDLTGELFF. CDR3 DNA: TGTGCCATCAGTAAAGCGGGGGACCTCACCGGGGAGCTGTTTTTT.

The rearrangement links TRBV14 to TRBJ1-1, with D uncertain. The CDR3 length is 15 residues. Trimming cost V 1 base and J 5 bases, with 14 bases left between them. The germline CDR1 and CDR2 sequences are SGHDN and FVKESK. The CDR3 coding sequence is TGTGCCAGCAGCCAAGTTTTGGGCTCGTGGACTGAAGCTTTCTTT. It codes for CASSQVLGSWTEAFF. The whole variable domain, remainder taken from reference TRBV14 and TRBJ1-1, is EAGVTQFPSHSVIEKGQTVTLRCDPISGHDNLYWYRRVMGKEIKFLLHFVKESKQDESGMPNNRFLAERTGGTYSTLKVQPAELEDSGVYFCASSQVLGSWTEAFFGQGTRLTVV.

The chain is built from TRBV27 and TRBJ2-7, with D perhaps TRBD1 (7 bases). In germline, CDR1 is MNHEY, CDR2 SMNVEV (reference sequence). Trimming shortened V by 5 bases and J by 1 base, and 15 bases separated the two germline ends. The CDR3 is made up of 15 amino acids. This CDR3 reads CASSRETGQSYEQYF. The DNA for the CDR3 is TGTGCCAGCAGTCGGGAGACAGGGCAGTCCTACGAGCAGTACTTC.

The genes are TRBV7-6 and TRBJ1-1; a possible D gene is TRBD1 (6 bases). CDR1 is SGHVS and CDR2 is FNYEAQ in the germline V gene. The V end was cut by 5 bases, the J end by 1 base, with 11 bases between. The CDR3 contains 14 residues. CDR3 bases: TGTGCCAGCAGCCCCTCGACAGGGAACACTGAAGCTTTCTTT. It specifies CASSPSTGNTEAFF.

This chain joins TRBV13 and TRBJ1-1; D gene unclear. Between the trimmed V and J ends, which lost 3 bases and 8 bases, there was a span of 7 bases. The CDR3 is 11 residues long. Germline loops: CDR1 PRHDT, CDR2 FYEKMQ (reference sequence). The chain's CDR3 is CASSFRNEAFF. The CDR3 region has the DNA TGTGCCAGCAGCTTTAGGAACGAAGCTTTCTTT.

V is TRBV19 and J is TRBJ2-6, with D uncertain. The CDR3 is 16 residues long. Between the trimmed V and J ends, which lost 3 bases and 0 bases, there was a span of 9 bases. Germline-derived CDR1 and CDR2 are LNHDA and SQIVND (reference sequence). The CDR3 nucleotides are TGTGCCAGTAGTATCTACAGTCACTCTGGGGCCAACGTCCTGACTTTC. Translation: CASSIYSHSGANVLTF.

V gene TRBV7-2 combines with J gene TRBJ2-3; 10 bases line up with TRBD2. This CDR3 has 14 amino acids. CDR1 is SGHTA and CDR2 is FQGNSA in the germline V gene. In DNA, the CDR3 is TGTGCAAGCGGTAGCGGGAGGATCACAGATACGCAGTATTTT. Translated: CASGSGRITDTQYF. Together with reference TRBV7-2 and TRBJ2-3, the CDR3 gives the full variable domain: GAGVSQSPSNKVTEKGKDVELRCDPISGHTALYWYRQSLGQGLEFLIYFQGNSAPDKSGLPSDRFSAERTGGSVSTLTIQRTQQEDSAVYLCASGSGRITDTQYFGPGTRLTVL.

The rearrangement joins TRBV5-1 to TRBJ1-6; no definite D call. CDR1 SGHRS and CDR2 YFSETQ come from the germline V gene. This CDR3 spans 15 amino acids. V was clipped by 3 bases and J by 2 bases, with 9 bases between them. In nucleotides, the CDR3 is TGCGCCAGCAGCTCGCGGAGGACCTATAATTCACCCCTCCACTTT. Its translation is CASSSRRTYNSPLHF.

The V call is TRBV2, the J call TRBJ2-1, with D possibly being TRBD2 (7 bases). Germline CDR1 and CDR2: SNHLY and FYNNEI. V was shortened by 6 bases and J by 7 bases, with 22 bases between the two germline ends. This CDR3 is 16 amino acids long. The CDR3 region is CASRELGGPTENEQFF. CDR3 coding DNA: TGTGCCAGCAGGGAACTCGGGGGGCCCACTGAGAATGAGCAGTTCTTC.

The chain is built from TRBV4-2 and TRBJ2-3; 9 bases map to TRBD2. V was clipped by 4 bases and J by 6 bases; unmatched bases: 17. This CDR3 contains 18 residues. The germline gives CDR1 LGHNA, CDR2 YNFKEQ. CDR3 region: CASSPGGVAGAEMDTQYF. The CDR3 bases are TGTGCCAGCAGCCCAGGGGGAGTAGCGGGGGCAGAGATGGATACGCAGTATTTT.

The chain links TRBV6-4 to TRBJ2-4, with D possibly TRBD1 on 6 matching bases. CDR3 length: 16 residues. V was cut by 7 bases and J by 0 bases, with 16 bases left in between. Germline CDR1 reads MRHNA; CDR2 reads SNTAGT. This CDR3 is CASTRIQGLAKNIQYF. For the CDR3, the DNA is TGTGCCAGCACCAGAATACAGGGCCTAGCCAAAAACATTCAGTACTTC.

The rearrangement links TRBV6-5 to TRBJ2-1, with D uncertain. The CDR3 consists of 13 residues. The V and J ends lost 0 bases and 10 bases respectively, with 10 bases between them. Germline V gene data show CDR1 as MNHEY and CDR2 as SVGAGI. CDR3 protein: CASSYSSGVEQFF. The CDR3 DNA is TGTGCCAGCAGTTACTCTTCCGGAGTAGAGCAGTTCTTC.

The rearrangement joins TRBV28 to TRBJ2-7; D uncertain. There are 12 residues in the CDR3. The V end lost 3 bases, the J end lost 2 bases, and 5 bases lay between the germline ends. The germline CDR1 and CDR2 sequences are MDHEN and SYDVKM. The CDR3 nucleotides read TGTGCCAGCAGTTTTAACACCTACGAGCAGTACTTC. Translating it yields CASSFNTYEQYF.

This clone came up a few times. The chain links TRBV28 to TRBJ1-5, with D unclear. The CDR3 consists of 12 residues. Germline V lookup: CDR1 MDHEN, CDR2 SYDVKM. With 6 bases removed from V and 3 bases from J, the gap between germline ends came to 6 bases. The CDR3 coding sequence is TGTGCCAGCAGGGGGATCAATCAGCCCCAGCATTTT. Its protein product is CASRGINQPQHF.

This clone was found many times. The chain uses TRBV30 and TRBJ2-7; 9 positions match TRBD2. The CDR3 consists of 14 residues. Germline V gene lookup returns CDR1 GTSNPN and CDR2 SVGIG (reference sequence). After removal of 1 base from V and 5 bases from J, the junction contained 6 bases not matched to a gene. Here the CDR3 reads CAWSAGLAIDEQYF. The DNA of the CDR3 is TGTGCCTGGAGTGCGGGACTAGCTATCGACGAGCAGTACTTC.

The CDR3 is CASRPGTEAFF. The CDR3, as DNA: TGTGCCAGTAGGCCGGGCACTGAAGCTTTCTTT. The J gene is TRBJ1-1, the V gene TRBV19; D remains unclear. Germline V CDR1 and CDR2: LNHDA, SQIVND (reference sequence). Deletions cut 6 bases from V and 4 bases from J, with 6 bases between. The CDR3 has 11 residues.

The chain couples TRBV28 to TRBJ2-1; no reliable D call. This CDR3 is built from 15 residues. V lost 2 bases to trimming and J lost 6 bases, with 14 bases between them. Germline V gene data show CDR1 as MDHEN and CDR2 as SYDVKM. The chain's CDR3 is CASSLPSGQSNEQFF. The CDR3 nucleotides read TGTGCCAGCAGTTTACCCTCCGGGCAGAGCAATGAGCAGTTCTTC.

The V call is TRBV2, the J call TRBJ2-2, with TRBD1 as a possible D gene (5 bases). This CDR3 comprises 14 residues. The ends were cut back, 6 bases at V and 6 bases at J, with 14 bases in the middle. Germline V gene data show CDR1 as SNHLY and CDR2 as FYNNEI. CDR3 nucleotide sequence: TGTGCCAGCAGCAGGCTCCAGGGCCCCGGGGAGCTGTTTTTT. Its translation: CASSRLQGPGELFF.

The rearrangement uses TRBV10-1 and TRBJ1-4, with D possibly TRBD1 on 6 matching bases. V shed 8 bases and J shed 2 bases, with 9 bases lying between them. CDR1 is WNHNN, CDR2 SYGVQD, per germline (reference sequence). This CDR3 region has 13 residues. The CDR3 region has the DNA TGCGCCAGCCGGACAGAGACTAATGAAAAACTGTTTTTT. Its protein is CASRTETNEKLFF.

This clone showed up just once. The chain has TRBV5-1 and TRBJ2-7; TRBD2 might be the D (6 bases). The V gene's germline CDR1 is SGHRS and CDR2 YFSETQ. The length of the CDR3 is 13 residues. V lost 5 bases, J lost 3 bases, and 12 bases lay in between. The DNA of the CDR3 is TGCGCCAGCAGTCGCGGGATCGGCTACGAGCAGTACTTC. It codes for CASSRGIGYEQYF.

The V call is TRBV2, the J call TRBJ2-1, with TRBD2 matching 11 bases. Trimming removed 4 bases from V and 7 bases from J; junction bases left unmatched: 9. CDR3 length equals 16 residues. Germline CDR1 and CDR2: SNHLY and FYNNEI. The CDR3 protein is CASSVHSGRASNEQFF. The DNA of the CDR3 is TGTGCCAGCAGTGTACATAGCGGGAGGGCCTCGAATGAGCAGTTCTTC. Drawing the rest from reference TRBV2 and TRBJ2-1, the complete variable domain is EPEVTQTPSHQVTQMGQEVILRCVPISNHLYFYWYRQILGQKVEFLVSFYNNEISEKSEIFDDQFSVERPDGSNFTLKIRSTKLEDSAMYFCASSVHSGRASNEQFFGPGTRLTVL.

The J gene is TRBJ2-7, the V gene TRBV11-2; D call uncertain. Germline V gene data show CDR1 as SGHAT and CDR2 as FQNNGV. The CDR3 has 13 amino acids. The CDR3 spells CDRADLSLYEQYF. In DNA form, the CDR3 reads TGTGACCGGGCGGACCTAAGTTTGTACGAGCAGTACTTC.

The chain joins TRBV4-1 to TRBJ1-4, with unresolved D. Germline V gives CDR1 MGHRA, CDR2 YSYEKL. CDR3 length: 15 amino acids. The V and J ends lost 5 bases and 0 bases respectively, with 10 bases between them. The CDR3 coding sequence is TGCGCCAGCAGCGACTCAGAGACAACTAATGAAAAACTGTTTTTT. Its protein product is CASSDSETTNEKLFF.

V and J are TRBV6-5 and TRBJ2-5, with 13 bases fitting TRBD2. There are 15 residues in the CDR3. Trimming cost V 8 bases and J 4 bases; bases outside gene matches: 7. Germline assignment: CDR1 MNHEY and CDR2 SVGAGI. The CDR3 here is CASERTSGSAETQYF. The CDR3 DNA sequence: TGTGCCAGCGAACGGACTAGCGGGAGTGCAGAGACCCAGTACTTC.

V is TRBV7-6 and J is TRBJ2-6; perhaps TRBD2 as D (6 bases). This CDR3 contains 15 residues. Trimming stripped 5 bases from V and 4 bases from J, with 12 bases between. Germline V CDR1 and CDR2: SGHVS, FNYEAQ. In DNA, the CDR3 is TGTGCCAGCAGCCGATCGGGGGTCGGGGCCAACGTCCTGACTTTC. It specifies CASSRSGVGANVLTF.